This note documents a single TCR beta chain sequence. The protocol was immunoSEQ multiplex PCR, while the TCRdb copy is restricted to in-frame clones and leaves out a portion. The table records more than 100,000 clones, 90% of them present only once. These data are taken from a study of OX40 agonist ivuxolimab in advanced cancers. Overall study: The treatment was a fully human IgG2 OX40 agonist, ivuxolimab. Dose-escalation subjects each had hepatocellular carcinoma, melanoma, renal cell or head and neck cancer. Previous treatment with anti-PD-1, anti-PD-L1 or anti-CTLA-4 therapy was allowed; about 44% had received some.

The CDR3 spans 15 residues. Germline V lookup: CDR1 SGHDT, CDR2 YYEEEE. The germline V and J ends were trimmed by 0 bases and 7 bases, with 11 bases remaining between them. The material sequenced was CD4+ or CD8+ T cells sorted from blood, taken in a trial of the OX40 agonist ivuxolimab. This receptor was identified in an adult with an advanced solid tumor such as melanoma, head and neck, liver or kidney cancer. V usage is TRBV5-6 and J usage is TRBJ1-6; D is unresolved. Written as DNA, the CDR3 is TGTGCCAGCAGCTTGGGCGGCAGCCTAAATTCACCCCTCCACTTT. Translation gives CASSLGGSLNSPLHF. The whole variable domain, filled in from reference TRBV5-6 and TRBJ1-6, reads DAGVTQSPTHLIKTRGQQVTLRCSPKSGHDTVSWYQQALGQGPQFIFQYYEEEERQRGNFPDRFSGHQFPNYSSELNVNALLLGDSALYLCASSLGGSLNSPLHFGNGTRLTVT.